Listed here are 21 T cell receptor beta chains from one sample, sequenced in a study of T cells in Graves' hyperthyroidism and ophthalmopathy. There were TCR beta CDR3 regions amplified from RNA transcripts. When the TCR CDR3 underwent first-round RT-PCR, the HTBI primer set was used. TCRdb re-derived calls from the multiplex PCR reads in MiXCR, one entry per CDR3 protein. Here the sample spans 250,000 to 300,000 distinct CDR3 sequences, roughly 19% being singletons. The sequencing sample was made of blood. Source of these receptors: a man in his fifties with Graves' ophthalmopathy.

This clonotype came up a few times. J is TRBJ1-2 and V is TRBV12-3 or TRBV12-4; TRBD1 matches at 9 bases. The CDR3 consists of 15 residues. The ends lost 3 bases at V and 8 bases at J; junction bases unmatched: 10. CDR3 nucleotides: TGTGCCAGCAGTTTTTCCGAACAGGGGGCAAGAGGCTACACCTTC. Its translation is CASSFSEQGARGYTF.

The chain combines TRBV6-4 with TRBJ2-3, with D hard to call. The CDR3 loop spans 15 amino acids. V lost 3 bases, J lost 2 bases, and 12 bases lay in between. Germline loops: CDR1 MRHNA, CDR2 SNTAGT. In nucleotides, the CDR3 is TGTGCCAGCAGTGAAACAGCGTCCCTCACAGATACGCAGTATTTT. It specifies CASSETASLTDTQYF.

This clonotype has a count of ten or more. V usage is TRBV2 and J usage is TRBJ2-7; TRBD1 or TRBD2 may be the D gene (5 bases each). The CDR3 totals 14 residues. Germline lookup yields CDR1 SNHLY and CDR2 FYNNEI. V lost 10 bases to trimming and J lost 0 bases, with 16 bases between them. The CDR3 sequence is CAILRGVHSYEQYF. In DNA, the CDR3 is TGTGCCATCCTGAGGGGCGTCCACTCCTACGAGCAGTACTTC. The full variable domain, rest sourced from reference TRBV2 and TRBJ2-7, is EPEVTQTPSHQVTQMGQEVILRCVPISNHLYFYWYRQILGQKVEFLVSFYNNEISEKSEIFDDQFSVERPDGSNFTLKIRSTKLEDSAMYFCAILRGVHSYEQYFGPGTRLTVT.

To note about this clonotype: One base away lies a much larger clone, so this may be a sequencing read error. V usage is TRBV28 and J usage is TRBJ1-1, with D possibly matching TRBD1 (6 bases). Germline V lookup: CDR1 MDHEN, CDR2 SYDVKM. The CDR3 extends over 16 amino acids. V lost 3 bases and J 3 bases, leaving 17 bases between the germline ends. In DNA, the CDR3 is TGTGCCAGCAGTTTGGAAGCGGGGGCCGGTGACACTGAAGCTTTCTTT. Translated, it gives CASSLEAGAGDTEAFF.

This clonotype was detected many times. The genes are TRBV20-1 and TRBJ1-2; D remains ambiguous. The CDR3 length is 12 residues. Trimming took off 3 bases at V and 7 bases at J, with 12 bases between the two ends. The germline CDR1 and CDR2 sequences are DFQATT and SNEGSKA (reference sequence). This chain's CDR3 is CSASPELAGYTF. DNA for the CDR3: TGCAGTGCTAGTCCCGAACTAGCTGGCTACACCTTC.

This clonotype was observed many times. The CDR3: CASSSYREENTGELFF. The CDR3 DNA follows: TGTGCCAGCAGCTCCTACAGGGAAGAGAACACCGGGGAGCTGTTTTTT. The chain has TRBV7-8 and TRBJ2-2; TRBD1 might be the D (6 bases). The CDR3 has 16 amino acids. Germline V gene lookup returns CDR1 SGHVS and CDR2 FQNEAQ. V lost 4 bases and J lost 1, with 13 bases in between.

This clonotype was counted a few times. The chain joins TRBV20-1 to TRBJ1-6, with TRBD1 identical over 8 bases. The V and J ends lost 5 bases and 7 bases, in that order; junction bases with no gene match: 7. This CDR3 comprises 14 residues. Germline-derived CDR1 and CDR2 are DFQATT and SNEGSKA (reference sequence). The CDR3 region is CSAGGQGPNSPLHF. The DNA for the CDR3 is TGCAGTGCTGGCGGACAGGGACCCAATTCACCCCTCCACTTT.

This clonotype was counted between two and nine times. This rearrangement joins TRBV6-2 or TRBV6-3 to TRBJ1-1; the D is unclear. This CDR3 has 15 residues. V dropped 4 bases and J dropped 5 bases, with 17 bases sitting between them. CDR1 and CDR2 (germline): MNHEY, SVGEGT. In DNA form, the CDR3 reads TGTGCCAGCAGTTCCCTTACAGAGTCCGGGACTGAAGCTTTCTTT. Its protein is CASSSLTESGTEAFF.

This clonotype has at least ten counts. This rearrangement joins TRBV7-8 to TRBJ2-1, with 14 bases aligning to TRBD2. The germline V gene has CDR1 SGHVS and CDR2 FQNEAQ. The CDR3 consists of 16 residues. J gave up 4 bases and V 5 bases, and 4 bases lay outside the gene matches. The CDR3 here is CASSPRLAGGYNEQFF. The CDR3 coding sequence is TGTGCCAGCAGCCCCAGACTAGCGGGAGGGTACAATGAGCAGTTCTTC.

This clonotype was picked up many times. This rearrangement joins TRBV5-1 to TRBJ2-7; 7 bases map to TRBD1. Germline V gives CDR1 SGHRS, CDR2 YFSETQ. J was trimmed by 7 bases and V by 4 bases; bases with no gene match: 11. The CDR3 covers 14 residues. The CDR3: CASSRRDRPGEQYF. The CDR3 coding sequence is TGCGCCAGCAGCAGACGGGACAGACCAGGAGAGCAGTACTTC.

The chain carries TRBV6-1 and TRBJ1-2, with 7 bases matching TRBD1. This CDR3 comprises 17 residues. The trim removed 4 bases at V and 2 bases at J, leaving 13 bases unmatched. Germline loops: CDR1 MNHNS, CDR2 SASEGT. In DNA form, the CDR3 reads TGTGCCAGCAGTGTCCCCACCGGGACAGAACAAAACTATGGCTACACCTTC. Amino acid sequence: CASSVPTGTEQNYGYTF.

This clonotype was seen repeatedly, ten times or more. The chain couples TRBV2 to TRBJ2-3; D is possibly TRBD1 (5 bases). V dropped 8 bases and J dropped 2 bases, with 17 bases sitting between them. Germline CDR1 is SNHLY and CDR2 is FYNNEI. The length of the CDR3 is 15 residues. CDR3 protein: CASGSADSDTDTQYF. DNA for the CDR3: TGTGCCAGCGGAAGCGCAGACAGTGACACAGATACGCAGTATTTT.

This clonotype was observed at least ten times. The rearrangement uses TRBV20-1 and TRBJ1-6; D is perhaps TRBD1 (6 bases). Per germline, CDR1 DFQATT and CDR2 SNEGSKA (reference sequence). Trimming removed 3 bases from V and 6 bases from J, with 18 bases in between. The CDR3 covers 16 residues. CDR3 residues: CSARDQDRQSNSPLHF. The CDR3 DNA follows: TGCAGTGCTAGGGATCAAGACAGGCAAAGTAATTCACCCCTCCACTTT.

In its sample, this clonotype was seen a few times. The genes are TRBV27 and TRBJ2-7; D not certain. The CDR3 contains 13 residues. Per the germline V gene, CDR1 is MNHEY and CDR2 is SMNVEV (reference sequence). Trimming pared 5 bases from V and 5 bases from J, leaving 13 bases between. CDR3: CASSATRAHEQYF. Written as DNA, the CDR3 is TGTGCCAGCAGTGCAACCCGGGCCCACGAGCAGTACTTC.

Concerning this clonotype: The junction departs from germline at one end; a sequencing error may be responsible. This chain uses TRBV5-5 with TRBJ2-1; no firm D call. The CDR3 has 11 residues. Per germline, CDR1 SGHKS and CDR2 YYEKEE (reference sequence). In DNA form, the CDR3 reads TGCGCCAGCTCCACGGCATATGAGCAGTTCTTC. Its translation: CASSTAYEQFF.

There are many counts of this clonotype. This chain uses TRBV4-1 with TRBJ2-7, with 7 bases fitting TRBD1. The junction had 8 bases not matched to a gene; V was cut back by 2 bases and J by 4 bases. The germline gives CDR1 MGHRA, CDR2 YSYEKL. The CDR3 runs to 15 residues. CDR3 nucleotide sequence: TGCGCCAGCAGCCAACCGGGACAGCTAACGTACGAGCAGTACTTC. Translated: CASSQPGQLTYEQYF.

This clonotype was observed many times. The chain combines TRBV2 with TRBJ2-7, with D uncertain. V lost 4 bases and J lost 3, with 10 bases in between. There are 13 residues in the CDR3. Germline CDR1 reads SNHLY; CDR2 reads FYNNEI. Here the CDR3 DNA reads TGTGCCAGCAGTGGTACCAGACACTACGAGCAGTACTTC. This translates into CASSGTRHYEQYF.

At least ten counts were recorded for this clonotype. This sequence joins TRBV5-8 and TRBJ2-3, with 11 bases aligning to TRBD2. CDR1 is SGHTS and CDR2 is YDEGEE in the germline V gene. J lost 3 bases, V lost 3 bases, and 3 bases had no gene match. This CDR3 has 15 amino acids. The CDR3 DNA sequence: TGTGCCAGCAGCTCCCGGACTAGCGGGACAGATACGCAGTATTTT. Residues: CASSSRTSGTDTQYF.

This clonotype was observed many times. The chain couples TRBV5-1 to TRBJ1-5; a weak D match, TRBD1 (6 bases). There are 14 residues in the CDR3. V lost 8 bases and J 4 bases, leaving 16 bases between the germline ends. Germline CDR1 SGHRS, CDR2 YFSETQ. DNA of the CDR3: TGCGCCAGTCAACTCGAGGGGGGGAATCAGCCCCAGCATTTT. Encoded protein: CASQLEGGNQPQHF. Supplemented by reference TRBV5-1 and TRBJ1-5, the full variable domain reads KAGVTQTPRYLIKTRGQQVTLSCSPISGHRSVSWYQQTPGQGLQFLFEYFSETQRNKGNFPGRFSGRQFSNSRSEMNVSTLELGDSALYLCASQLEGGNQPQHFGDGTRLSIL.

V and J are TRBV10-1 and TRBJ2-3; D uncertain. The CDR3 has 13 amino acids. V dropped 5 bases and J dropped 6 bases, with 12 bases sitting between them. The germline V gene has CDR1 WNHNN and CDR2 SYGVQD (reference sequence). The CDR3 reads CASSFTPGDTQYF. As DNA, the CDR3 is TGCGCCAGCAGTTTTACCCCCGGGGATACGCAGTATTTT.

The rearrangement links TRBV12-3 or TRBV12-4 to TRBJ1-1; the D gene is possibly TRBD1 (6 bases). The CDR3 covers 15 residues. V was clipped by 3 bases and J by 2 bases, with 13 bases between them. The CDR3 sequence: CASSFRGQFNTEAFF. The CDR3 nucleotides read TGTGCCAGCAGTTTCCGCGGACAGTTCAACACTGAAGCTTTCTTT.